This T cell receptor (beta chain) is from a study of cytomegalovirus exposure and HLA in healthy donors. Study overall: The roughly 100 million unique TCR beta sequences, from about 190 million T cells, were found by an earlier analysis. A data release that came early held roughly 80 million unique TCRs from HLA-typed donors. Whole-study findings and limits: In an earlier analysis, productive rearrangement rates for most beta V segments clustered near 87% or 30%.

Regarding this clone: Antigen specificity is unknown.

Vbeta (60) and Jbeta (13) primers were used in the PCR. Authors' processing steps: Later, an analysis found some 80 million unique TCR beta chains, and about 9.9 million of these were shared. Assay: immunoSEQ multiplex PCR; the TCRdb copy retains only in-frame clones and omits some. The DNA gave D and trimming, while V, J and clone size come from that table. The profile shows under 200,000 clones, around 82% of them singletons. The junction had 13 bases not matched to a gene; V was cut back by 5 bases and J by 0 bases. CDR1 SGHRS and CDR2 YFSETQ come from the germline V gene. There are 18 residues in the CDR3.

Source material: PBMCs. The chain is built from TRBV5-1 and TRBJ2-2; TRBD2 aligns across 7 bases. This clonotype was obtained from a boy aged 5-17 years in good health and CMV-seronegative. The chain's CDR3 is CASRVRGDRLSNTGELFF. CDR3 coding DNA: TGCGCCAGCAGGGTTCGGGGGGACCGACTTTCGAACACCGGGGAGCTGTTTTTT.